These T cell receptor beta chains were read from a single sample in a study of T-cell memory formation after mild COVID-19. TCRdb independently ran MiXCR on the 5' RACE reads; one entry per CDR3 protein. The sample yields 250,000 to 350,000 distinct CDR3 sequences, 15% to 20% seen once. Sequencing was performed on PBMCs or a T cell subset sorted from them (not recorded which). The receptors were sampled from a man younger than 30 who had mild COVID-19 (a few samples of this study predate the infection). Cell type and time point are not known. CDR3s leave out the opening cysteine and the closing phenylalanine or tryptophan. A D gene is named only where the DNA matches it firmly. Size values are once, few and many counts, or a class for expanded clones, and some rows have none.

clone size	J gene	D gene	V gene	CDR3 protein
few	TRBJ2-2	NA	TRBV7-9	ASSSSQDHPNTGELF
few	TRBJ2-3	TRBD1	TRBV9	ASSVDPPQGARDTQY
NA	TRBJ1-1	NA	TRBV28	ASSLYPGLYTEAF
NA	TRBJ2-2	NA	TRBV5-1	ASSYAPEAGELF
NA	TRBJ2-1	NA	TRBV20-1	SARDPGANEQF
NA	TRBJ2-2	TRBD2	TRBV9	ASSYTSGGYTGELF
few	TRBJ1-4	NA	TRBV6-5	ASSYAGPGRGLF
few	TRBJ1-5	NA	TRBV20-1	SASDGSNQPQH
NA	TRBJ2-6	NA	TRBV29-1	SVDNGANVLT
NA	TRBJ1-2	NA	TRBV5-4	ASRLGLEYGYT
few	TRBJ1-5	NA	TRBV4-2	ASSQDPGIGQPQH
few	TRBJ2-1	NA	TRBV4-2	ASSQDSLVEQF
few	TRBJ2-5	TRBD1	TRBV5-1	ASSPRTGGGETQY
few	TRBJ1-2	NA	TRBV27	ASSDVGLYGYT
few	TRBJ2-7	NA	TRBV6-2/TRBV6-3	ASEGYARTYEQY
few	TRBJ2-2	NA	TRBV29-1	SVEARANTGELF
few	TRBJ2-3	TRBD2	TRBV7-2	ASSRSPGLEADTQY
NA	TRBJ2-3	TRBD2	TRBV5-1	ASSLDRGGFPDTQY
NA	TRBJ1-2	NA	TRBV4-3	ASSQVGWDYGYT
once	TRBJ1-6	NA	TRBV6-5	ASSYGTHYNSPLH
NA	TRBJ2-1	TRBD2	TRBV7-2	ASSTGLVVDEQF
few	TRBJ2-1	NA	TRBV7-2	ASTPTPGNEQF
NA	TRBJ2-5	NA	TRBV12-3/TRBV12-4	ASSPPGPRYQETQY
NA	TRBJ2-5	NA	TRBV6-6	ASSVPVVRITSQETQY
many	TRBJ2-7	TRBD1	TRBV14	ASSSRDRGNEQY
NA	TRBJ2-2	NA	TRBV7-6	ASSLELTGELF